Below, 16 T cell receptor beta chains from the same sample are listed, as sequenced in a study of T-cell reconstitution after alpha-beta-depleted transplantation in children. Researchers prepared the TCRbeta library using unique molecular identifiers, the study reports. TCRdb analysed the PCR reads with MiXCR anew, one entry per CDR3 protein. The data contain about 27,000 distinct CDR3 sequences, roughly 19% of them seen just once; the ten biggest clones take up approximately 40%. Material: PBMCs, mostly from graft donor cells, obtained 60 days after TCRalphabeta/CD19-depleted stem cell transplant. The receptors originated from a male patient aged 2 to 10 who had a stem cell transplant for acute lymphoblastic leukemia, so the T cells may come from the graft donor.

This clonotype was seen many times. The CDR3: CSAQGQALGEQYF. The CDR3 DNA is TGCAGTGCTCAGGGACAGGCTCTTGGTGAGCAGTACTTC. This sequence joins TRBV20-1 and TRBJ2-7, with 8 bases matching TRBD1. The CDR3 loop spans 13 amino acids. The ends lost 5 bases at V and 7 bases at J; junction bases unmatched: 10. Germline CDR1 reads DFQATT; CDR2 reads SNEGSKA (reference sequence).

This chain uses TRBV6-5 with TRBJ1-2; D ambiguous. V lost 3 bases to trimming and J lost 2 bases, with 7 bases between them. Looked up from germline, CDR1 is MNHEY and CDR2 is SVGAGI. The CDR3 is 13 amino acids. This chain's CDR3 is CASSYMENYGYTF. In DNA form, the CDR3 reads TGTGCCAGCAGTTATATGGAGAACTATGGCTACACCTTC.

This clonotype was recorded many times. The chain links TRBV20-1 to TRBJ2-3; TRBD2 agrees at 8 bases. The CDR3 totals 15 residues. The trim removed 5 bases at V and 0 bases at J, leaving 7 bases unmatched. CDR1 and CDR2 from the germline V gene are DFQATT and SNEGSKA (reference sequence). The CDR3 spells CSAPRGGSSTDTQYF. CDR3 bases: TGCAGTGCTCCCCGGGGGGGGTCGAGCACAGATACGCAGTATTTT.

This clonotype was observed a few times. CDR3 residues: CASSQDVTSLNNEQFF. The CDR3 nucleotides are TGCGCCAGCAGCCAAGATGTGACTAGCCTAAACAATGAGCAGTTCTTC. This rearrangement joins TRBV4-3 to TRBJ2-1, with 7 bases matching TRBD2. The V and J ends lost 0 bases and 5 bases, in that order; junction bases with no gene match: 7. The length of the CDR3 is 16 residues. Germline V lookup: CDR1 LGHNA, CDR2 YSLEER.

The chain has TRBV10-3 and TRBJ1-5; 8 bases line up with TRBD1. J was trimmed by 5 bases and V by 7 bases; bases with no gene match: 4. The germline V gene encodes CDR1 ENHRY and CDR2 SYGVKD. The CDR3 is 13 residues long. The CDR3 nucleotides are TGTGCCATCAATGACAGGGGTGATCAGCCCCAGCATTTT. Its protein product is CAINDRGDQPQHF.

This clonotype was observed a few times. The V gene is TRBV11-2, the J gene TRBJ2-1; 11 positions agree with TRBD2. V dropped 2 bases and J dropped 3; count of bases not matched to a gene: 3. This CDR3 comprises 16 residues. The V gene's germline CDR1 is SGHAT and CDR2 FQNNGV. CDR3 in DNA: TGTGCCAGCAGCTTACCCGGGACTAGCGGCTACAATGAGCAGTTCTTC. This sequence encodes CASSLPGTSGYNEQFF.

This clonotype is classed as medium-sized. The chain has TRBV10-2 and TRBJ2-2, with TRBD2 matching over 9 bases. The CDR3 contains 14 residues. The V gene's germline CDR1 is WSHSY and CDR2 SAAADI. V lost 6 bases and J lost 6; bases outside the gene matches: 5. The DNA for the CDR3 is TGCGCCAGCAGCGCCGGGACTAGCTCCGGGGAGCTGTTTTTT. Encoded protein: CASSAGTSSGELFF.

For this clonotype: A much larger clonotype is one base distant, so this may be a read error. This CDR3 is CASSLQWRDEQLF. CDR3 nucleotides: TGCGCCAGCAGCTTGCAGTGGCGCGATGAGCAGCTCTTC. J is TRBJ2-1 and V is TRBV5-1; D remains unclear. Germline CDR1 SGHRS, CDR2 YFSETQ. The CDR3 runs to 13 residues.

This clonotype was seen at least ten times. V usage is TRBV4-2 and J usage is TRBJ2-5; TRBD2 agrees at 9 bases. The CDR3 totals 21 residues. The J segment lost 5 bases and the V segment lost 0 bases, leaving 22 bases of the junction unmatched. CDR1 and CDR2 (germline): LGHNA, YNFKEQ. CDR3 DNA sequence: TGTGCCAGCAGCCAAGAGTCCTCGCTTTCGGCGGGAGGGAGGTCGTTGGAGACCCAGTACTTC. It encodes CASSQESSLSAGGRSLETQYF.

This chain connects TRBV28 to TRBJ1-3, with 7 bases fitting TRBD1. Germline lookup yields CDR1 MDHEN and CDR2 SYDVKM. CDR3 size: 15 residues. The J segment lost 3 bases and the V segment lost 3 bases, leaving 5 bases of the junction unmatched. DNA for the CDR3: TGTGCCAGCAGTTTCCGGACAGGCTTTGGAAACACCATATATTTT. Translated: CASSFRTGFGNTIYF.

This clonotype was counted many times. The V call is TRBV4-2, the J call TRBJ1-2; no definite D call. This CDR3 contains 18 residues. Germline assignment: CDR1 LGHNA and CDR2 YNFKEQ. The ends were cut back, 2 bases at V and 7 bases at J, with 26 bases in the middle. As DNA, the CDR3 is TGTGCCAGCAGCCAACCCAAAGGTAGTATGGCAGGATTCGGTGGCTACACCTTC. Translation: CASSQPKGSMAGFGGYTF.

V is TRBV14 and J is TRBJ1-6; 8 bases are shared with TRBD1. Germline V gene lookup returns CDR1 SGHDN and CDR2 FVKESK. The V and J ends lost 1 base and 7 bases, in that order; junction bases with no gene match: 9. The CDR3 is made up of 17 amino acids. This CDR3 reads CASSQVLTGQGNSPLHF. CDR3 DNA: TGTGCCAGCAGCCAAGTATTAACCGGACAGGGAAATTCACCCCTCCACTTT.

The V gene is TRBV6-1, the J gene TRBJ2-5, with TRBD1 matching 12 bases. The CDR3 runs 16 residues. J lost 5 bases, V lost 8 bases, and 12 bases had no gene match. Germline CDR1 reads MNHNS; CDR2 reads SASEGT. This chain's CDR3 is CASHNEGTGGWETQYF. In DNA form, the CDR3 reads TGTGCCAGCCACAACGAGGGGACAGGGGGCTGGGAGACCCAGTACTTC.

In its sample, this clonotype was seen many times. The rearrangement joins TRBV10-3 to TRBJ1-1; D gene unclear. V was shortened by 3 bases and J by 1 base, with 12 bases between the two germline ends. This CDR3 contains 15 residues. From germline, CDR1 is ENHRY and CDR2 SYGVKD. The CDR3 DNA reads TGTGCCATCAGTGACGCGCAGCTGACGAACACTGAAGCTTTCTTT. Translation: CAISDAQLTNTEAFF.

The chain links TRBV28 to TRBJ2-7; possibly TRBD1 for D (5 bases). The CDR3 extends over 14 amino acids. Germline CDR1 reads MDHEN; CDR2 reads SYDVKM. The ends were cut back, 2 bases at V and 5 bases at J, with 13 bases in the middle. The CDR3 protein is CASSLPPGSHEQYF. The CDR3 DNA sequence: TGTGCCAGCAGTTTACCCCCAGGGTCGCACGAGCAGTACTTC.

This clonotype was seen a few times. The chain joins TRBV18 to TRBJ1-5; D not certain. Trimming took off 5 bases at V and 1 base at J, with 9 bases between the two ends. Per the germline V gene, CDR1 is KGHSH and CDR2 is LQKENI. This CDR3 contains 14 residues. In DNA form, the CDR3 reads TGTGCCAGCTCAATGGCAGCGAGCAATCAGCCCCAGCATTTT. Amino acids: CASSMAASNQPQHF.